Below are 25 T cell receptor beta chains sequenced from a single sample in a study of shared clonotypes between healthy human individuals. CD8 cells regarded as naive lacked CD45RO, were positively chosen for CCR7, and omitted terminally differentiated effector memory CD45RA+ cells. Sequencing used immunoSEQ multiplex PCR; TCRdb keeps in-frame clones, though not all of them. The sample holds about 870,000 clones, approximately 92% seen once. Sequencing used naive CD8+ T cells sorted from blood. All receptors come from a man younger than 45 in good health.

V is TRBV2 and J is TRBJ1-1; TRBD1 aligns across 9 bases. This CDR3 is 18 amino acids long. The V segment lost 4 bases and the J segment 3 bases; nucleotides outside the gene matches: 15. CDR1 is SNHLY and CDR2 is FYNNEI in the germline V gene. CDR3 in amino acids: CASSGQLPGQGRDTEAFF. CDR3 DNA: TGTGCCAGCAGTGGTCAATTACCGGGACAGGGACGTGACACTGAAGCTTTCTTT.

This clone was picked up a small number of times. Here the CDR3 reads CASSQGADTSYEQYF. In DNA form, the CDR3 reads TGCGCCAGCAGCCAAGGAGCTGACACCTCCTACGAGCAGTACTTC. The V and J genes are TRBV4-1 and TRBJ2-7; D not certain. Germline V gene data show CDR1 as MGHRA and CDR2 as YSYEKL. With 1 base removed from V and 0 bases from J, the gap between germline ends came to 10 bases. The CDR3 extends over 15 amino acids.

The CDR3 spells CASSLGTGYSEQYF. The CDR3 nucleotides are TGTGCCAGCAGTTTAGGGACAGGGTACTCCGAGCAGTACTTC. The chain carries TRBV27 and TRBJ2-7; 9 bases map to TRBD1. The CDR3 loop spans 14 amino acids. Germline CDR1 is MNHEY and CDR2 is SMNVEV (reference sequence). V shed 2 bases and J 6 bases; nucleotides not matched to a gene: 5.

The V call is TRBV28, the J call TRBJ1-1, with TRBD1 matching 7 bases. The ends lost 5 bases at V and 0 bases at J; junction bases unmatched: 6. CDR3 length equals 15 residues. Germline assignment: CDR1 MDHEN and CDR2 SYDVKM. The CDR3 DNA sequence: TGTGCCAGCAGTCTTCCGACAGGGCTGAACACTGAAGCTTTCTTT. It encodes CASSLPTGLNTEAFF.

This clone was recorded once. Additional DNA sequences in this sample encode the identical CDR3. CDR3 sequence: CASSPLAGETQETQYF. CDR3 in DNA: TGTGCCAGCAGTCCTCTAGCGGGAGAGACTCAAGAGACCCAGTACTTC. The V gene is TRBV27, the J gene TRBJ2-5, with TRBD2 identical over 10 bases. The ends lost 5 bases at V and 2 bases at J; junction bases unmatched: 8. Germline-derived CDR1 and CDR2 are MNHEY and SMNVEV (reference sequence). The CDR3 sequence is 16 residues long.

J is TRBJ2-1 and V is TRBV7-9; D gene ambiguous. The CDR3 loop spans 15 amino acids. Germline V CDR1 and CDR2: SEHNR, FQNEAQ (reference sequence). Trimming pared 5 bases from V and 3 bases from J, leaving 14 bases between. The CDR3 coding sequence is TGTGCCAGCAGCCCCCAATACGTAAACTACAATGAGCAGTTCTTC. Its protein product is CASSPQYVNYNEQFF.

This clone occurred a few times. The V and J genes are TRBV5-6 and TRBJ1-2; D remains ambiguous. The ends were cut back, 2 bases at V and 2 bases at J, with 7 bases in the middle. Germline-derived CDR1 and CDR2 are SGHDT and YYEEEE. The CDR3 runs 13 residues. The CDR3, as DNA: TGTGCCAGCAGCTTAACGGCGAACTATGGCTACACCTTC. This gives the protein CASSLTANYGYTF.

This chain links TRBV11-2 with TRBJ2-7; no firm D call. Trimming took 2 bases from V and 5 from J, leaving 13 bases between them. The CDR3 totals 14 residues. CDR1 and CDR2 from the germline V gene are SGHAT and FQNNGV. The CDR3 DNA reads as TGTGCCAGCAGCTTAACTAATCAGATCGACGAGCAGTACTTC. Its translation is CASSLTNQIDEQYF.

The chain couples TRBV7-9 to TRBJ2-1; no clear D gene. This CDR3 has 13 residues. V was clipped by 2 bases and J by 6 bases, with 8 bases between them. The germline V gene has CDR1 SEHNR and CDR2 FQNEAQ (reference sequence). DNA of the CDR3: TGTGCCAGCAGCTTAATGACGACCAATGAGCAGTTCTTC. Protein: CASSLMTTNEQFF. The full variable domain, with the rest looked up from reference TRBV7-9 and TRBJ2-1, is DTGVSQNPRHKITKRGQNVTFRCDPISEHNRLYWYRQTLGQGPEFLTYFQNEAQLEKSRLLSDRFSAERPKGSFSTLEIQRTEQGDSAMYLCASSLMTTNEQFFGPGTRLTVL.

The rearrangement uses TRBV7-9 and TRBJ2-3, with a tentative D call TRBD1 (6 bases). Germline V gives CDR1 SEHNR, CDR2 FQNEAQ (reference sequence). CDR3 length: 16 amino acids. The V end lost 10 bases, the J end lost 2 bases, and 22 bases lay between the germline ends. The CDR3 DNA reads as TGTGCCACTATGACAGGAGCCCTCACGATCACAGATACGCAGTATTTT. Protein: CATMTGALTITDTQYF.

The CDR3 nucleotides read TGTGCCAGCAGCCCCCGACAGGTGATCTACGAGCAGTACTTC. Residues: CASSPRQVIYEQYF. V gene TRBV7-9 combines with J gene TRBJ2-7; D is possibly TRBD1 (6 bases). The CDR3 has 14 residues. V dropped 5 bases and J dropped 3 bases, with 14 bases sitting between them. Per the germline V gene, CDR1 is SEHNR and CDR2 is FQNEAQ (reference sequence).

This clone occurred once. This rearrangement joins TRBV5-1 to TRBJ2-7; no definite D call. Germline V lookup: CDR1 SGHRS, CDR2 YFSETQ. The CDR3 consists of 12 residues. V shed 0 bases and J shed 5 bases, with 6 bases lying between them. In DNA form, the CDR3 reads TGCGCCAGCAGCTTGGCAGGAAACGAGCAGTACTTC. Its translation is CASSLAGNEQYF. Supplemented by reference TRBV5-1 and TRBJ2-7, the full variable domain reads KAGVTQTPRYLIKTRGQQVTLSCSPISGHRSVSWYQQTPGQGLQFLFEYFSETQRNKGNFPGRFSGRQFSNSRSEMNVSTLELGDSALYLCASSLAGNEQYFGPGTRLTVT.

The V and J genes are TRBV29-1 and TRBJ2-3; 8 bases match TRBD1. The V and J ends lost 3 bases and 1 base, in that order; junction bases with no gene match: 0. The germline gives CDR1 SQVTM, CDR2 ANQGSEA. This CDR3 has 13 residues. CDR3 sequence (DNA): TGCAGCGTTGAGGGACAGGGCACAGATACGCAGTATTTT. This codes for CSVEGQGTDTQYF.

This clone came up once. A junction boundary mismatches the germline segment, possibly from a read error. DNA for the CDR3: TGTGCTAGCAGCTTAGAGGTACAGTACGAGCAGTACTTC. Translation: CASSLEVQYEQYF. J is TRBJ2-7 and V is TRBV7-7; no definite D call. The germline V gene has CDR1 SSHAT and CDR2 FNYEAQ (reference sequence). CDR3 size: 13 residues.

The chain couples TRBV4-1 to TRBJ1-2; perhaps TRBD1 as D (6 bases). The V and J ends lost 4 bases and 1 base respectively, with 10 bases between them. This CDR3 contains 14 residues. Germline V gene sequence: CDR1 MGHRA, CDR2 YSYEKL. The DNA of the CDR3 is TGCGCCAGCAGCCTGAGAGGGGGTAACTATGGCTACACCTTC. It specifies CASSLRGGNYGYTF.

This clone was recorded a few times. The chain is built from TRBV10-1 and TRBJ2-5, with 13 positions matching TRBD2. The CDR3 sequence is 16 residues long. The trim removed 0 bases at V and 5 bases at J, leaving 3 bases unmatched. Looked up from germline, CDR1 is WNHNN and CDR2 is SYGVQD (reference sequence). CDR3 nucleotides: TGCGCCAGCAGTGAGTCACTAGCGGGAGGGTTTGAGACCCAGTACTTC. As protein: CASSESLAGGFETQYF.

The chain links TRBV10-2 to TRBJ2-1, with D perhaps TRBD1 (5 bases). Germline V lookup: CDR1 WSHSY, CDR2 SAAADI. The CDR3 loop spans 14 amino acids. V dropped 2 bases and J dropped 8 bases, with 13 bases sitting between them. The CDR3 bases are TGCGCCAGCAGTGAGGACAGCGAAACGGATGAGCAGTTCTTC. Translated, it gives CASSEDSETDEQFF.

CDR3 region: CASSSSSGNYNEQFF. The CDR3 nucleotides are TGTGCCAGCAGCTCTTCTAGCGGAAACTACAATGAGCAGTTCTTC. The chain links TRBV7-9 to TRBJ2-1, with TRBD2 matching 7 bases. Germline assignment: CDR1 SEHNR and CDR2 FQNEAQ (reference sequence). CDR3 length equals 15 residues. Trimming at V came to 4 bases and at J to 3 bases, leaving 6 bases not matched to a gene.

The gene calls are TRBV11-2 and TRBJ2-7; the D is unclear. CDR1 is SGHAT, CDR2 FQNNGV, per germline. The CDR3 covers 13 residues. The V and J ends lost 3 bases and 0 bases respectively, with 6 bases between them. CDR3 residues: CASSFRISYEQYF. The CDR3 DNA reads as TGTGCCAGCAGCTTCCGGATCTCCTACGAGCAGTACTTC.

The gene calls are TRBV15 and TRBJ2-5, with D tentatively TRBD1 or TRBD2 (5 bases each). CDR3 length equals 15 residues. Germline V CDR1 and CDR2: LNHNV, YYDKDF (reference sequence). Between the trimmed V and J ends, which lost 5 bases and 5 bases, there was a span of 18 bases. This CDR3 is CATSSLPGPKETQYF. The CDR3 coding sequence is TGTGCCACCAGCTCCTTGCCGGGACCCAAGGAGACCCAGTACTTC.

To note about this clone: The sample holds other DNA sequences that translate to the same CDR3. V gene TRBV25-1 combines with J gene TRBJ2-7; 10 nucleotides agree with TRBD2. V dropped 2 bases and J dropped 3; count of bases not matched to a gene: 1. The CDR3 covers 14 residues. CDR1 is MGHDK, CDR2 SYGVNS, per germline. CDR3 coding DNA: TGTGCCAGCAGTGAAGCTAGCGGGAGCTACGAGCAGTACTTC. Residues: CASSEASGSYEQYF.

The J gene is TRBJ1-2, the V gene TRBV18; tentatively, D is TRBD1 (5 bases). This CDR3 has 16 amino acids. Trimming cost V 0 bases and J 0 bases, with 11 bases left between them. Germline CDR1 reads KGHSH; CDR2 reads LQKENI. CDR3 sequence: CASSPPADTANYGYTF. CDR3 bases: TGTGCCAGCTCACCACCTGCGGACACCGCTAACTATGGCTACACCTTC.

J is TRBJ2-2 and V is TRBV4-3, with TRBD1 matching 9 bases. Germline CDR1 and CDR2: LGHNA and YSLEER. Losses at the gene ends were 4 bases for V and 3 bases for J; bases not matched to a gene: 6. The CDR3 length is 16 residues. The CDR3 coding sequence is TGCGCCAGCAGCCCCCTGACAGGGGGTGACACCGGGGAGCTGTTTTTT. Translated: CASSPLTGGDTGELFF.

This clone has a single count. The chain links TRBV7-3 to TRBJ2-2, with 13 bases aligning to TRBD2. CDR1 and CDR2 (germline): SGHTA, FQGTGA. The length of the CDR3 is 16 residues. V gave up 4 bases and J gave up 6 bases; unmatched junction bases: 5. The CDR3 DNA reads as TGTGCCAGCAGCTCCCCACTAGCGGGAGGGCCCGGGGAGCTGTTTTTT. Its translation: CASSSPLAGGPGELFF. The complete variable domain, with remaining parts taken from reference TRBV7-3 and TRBJ2-2, reads GAGVSQTPSNKVTEKGKYVELRCDPISGHTALYWYRQSLGQGPEFLIYFQGTGAADDSGLPNDRFFAVRPEGSVSTLKIQRTERGDSAVYLCASSSPLAGGPGELFFGEGSRLTVL.

The chain is built from TRBV6-6 and TRBJ2-1; no reliable D call. This CDR3 comprises 15 residues. The germline CDR1 and CDR2 sequences are MNHNY and SVGAGI (reference sequence). Trimming took off 3 bases at V and 0 bases at J, with 9 bases between the two ends. CDR3 sequence (DNA): TGTGCCAGCAGTTATTCGAAAGACTCCTACAATGAGCAGTTCTTC. Protein product: CASSYSKDSYNEQFF.